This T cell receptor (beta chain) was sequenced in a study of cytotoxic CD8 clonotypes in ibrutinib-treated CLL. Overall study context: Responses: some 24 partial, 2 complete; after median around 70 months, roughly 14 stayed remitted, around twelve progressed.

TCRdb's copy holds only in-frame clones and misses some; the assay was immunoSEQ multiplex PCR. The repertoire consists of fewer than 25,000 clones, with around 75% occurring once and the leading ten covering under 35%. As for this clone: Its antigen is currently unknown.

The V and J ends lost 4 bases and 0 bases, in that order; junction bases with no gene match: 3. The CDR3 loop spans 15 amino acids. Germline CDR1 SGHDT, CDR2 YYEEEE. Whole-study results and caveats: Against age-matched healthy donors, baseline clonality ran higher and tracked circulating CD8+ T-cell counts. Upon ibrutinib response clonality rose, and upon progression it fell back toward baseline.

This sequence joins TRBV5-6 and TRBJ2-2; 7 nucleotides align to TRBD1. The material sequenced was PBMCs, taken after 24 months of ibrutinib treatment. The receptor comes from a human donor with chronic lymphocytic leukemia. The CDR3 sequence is CASSRGQPNTGELFF. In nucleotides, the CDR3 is TGTGCCAGCAGCAGGGGACAGCCGAACACCGGGGAGCTGTTTTTT.